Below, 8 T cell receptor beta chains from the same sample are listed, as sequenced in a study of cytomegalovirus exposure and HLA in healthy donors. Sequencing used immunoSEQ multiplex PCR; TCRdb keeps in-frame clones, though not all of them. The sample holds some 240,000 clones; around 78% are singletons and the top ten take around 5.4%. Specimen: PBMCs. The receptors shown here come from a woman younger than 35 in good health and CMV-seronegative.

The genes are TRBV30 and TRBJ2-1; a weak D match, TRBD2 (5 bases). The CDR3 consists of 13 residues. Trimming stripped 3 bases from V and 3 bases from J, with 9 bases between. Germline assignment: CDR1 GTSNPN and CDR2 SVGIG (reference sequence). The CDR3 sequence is CAWRASSYNEQFF. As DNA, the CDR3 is TGTGCCTGGAGGGCTAGCAGCTACAATGAGCAGTTCTTC.

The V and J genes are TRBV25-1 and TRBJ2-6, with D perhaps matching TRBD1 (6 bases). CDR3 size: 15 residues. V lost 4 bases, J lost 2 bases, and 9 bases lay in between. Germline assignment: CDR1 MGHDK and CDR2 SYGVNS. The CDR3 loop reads CASSVQGPGANVLTF. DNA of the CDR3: TGTGCCAGCAGTGTACAGGGCCCTGGGGCCAACGTCCTGACTTTC.

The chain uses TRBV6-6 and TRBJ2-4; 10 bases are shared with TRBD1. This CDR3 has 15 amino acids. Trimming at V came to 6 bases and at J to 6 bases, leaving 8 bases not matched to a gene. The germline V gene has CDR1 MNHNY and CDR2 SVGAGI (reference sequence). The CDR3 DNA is TGTGCCAGCAGCCAGACAGGGGGCTCGGGAAACATTCAGTACTTC. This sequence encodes CASSQTGGSGNIQYF.

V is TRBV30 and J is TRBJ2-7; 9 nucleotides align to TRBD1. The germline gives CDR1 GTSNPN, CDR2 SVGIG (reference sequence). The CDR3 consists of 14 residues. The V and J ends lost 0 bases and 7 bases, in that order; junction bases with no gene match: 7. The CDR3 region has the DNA TGTGCCTGGAGTGTAGGGACAGGGAGAGAGGAGCAGTACTTC. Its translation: CAWSVGTGREEQYF.

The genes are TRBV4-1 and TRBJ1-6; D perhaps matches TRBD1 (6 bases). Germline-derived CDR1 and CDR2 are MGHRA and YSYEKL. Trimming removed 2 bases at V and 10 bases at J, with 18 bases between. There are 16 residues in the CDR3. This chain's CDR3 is CASSQYGEGGLSPLHF. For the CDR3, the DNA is TGCGCCAGCAGCCAATACGGAGAAGGGGGACTCTCACCCCTCCACTTT.

The CDR3 protein is CSVVVGRTNEQFF. Written as DNA, the CDR3 is TGCAGCGTTGTCGTGGGACGGACAAATGAGCAGTTCTTC. The chain links TRBV29-1 to TRBJ2-1; D is tentatively TRBD1 or TRBD2 (5 bases each). The germline V gene encodes CDR1 SQVTM and CDR2 ANQGSEA. CDR3 length: 13 residues. V lost 4 bases to trimming and J lost 7 bases, with 14 bases between them.

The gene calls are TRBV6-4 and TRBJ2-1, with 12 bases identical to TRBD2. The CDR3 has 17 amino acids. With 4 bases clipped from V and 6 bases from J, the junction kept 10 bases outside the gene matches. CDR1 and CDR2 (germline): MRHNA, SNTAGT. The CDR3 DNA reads TGTGCCAGCAGTGTTTCACCTAGCGGGGGGGGAATCAATGAGCAGTTCTTC. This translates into CASSVSPSGGGINEQFF.

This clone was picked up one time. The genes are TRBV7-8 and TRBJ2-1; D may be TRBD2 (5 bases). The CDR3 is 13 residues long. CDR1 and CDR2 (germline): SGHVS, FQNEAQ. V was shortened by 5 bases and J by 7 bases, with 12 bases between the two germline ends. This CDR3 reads CASSPRTENEQFF. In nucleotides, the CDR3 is TGTGCCAGCAGCCCCAGGACTGAGAATGAGCAGTTCTTC.